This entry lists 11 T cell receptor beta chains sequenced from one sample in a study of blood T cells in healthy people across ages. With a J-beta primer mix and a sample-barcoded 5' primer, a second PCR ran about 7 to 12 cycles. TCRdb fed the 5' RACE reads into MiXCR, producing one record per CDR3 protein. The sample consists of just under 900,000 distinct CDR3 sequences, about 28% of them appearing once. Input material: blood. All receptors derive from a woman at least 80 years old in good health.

CDR3 nucleotide sequence: TGTGCCAGCAAAAGGGGGACATCCACAGATACGCAGTATTTT. This codes for CASKRGTSTDTQYF. The rearrangement links TRBV28 to TRBJ2-3; tentative D call: TRBD1 (6 bases). CDR3 length: 14 amino acids. Germline-derived CDR1 and CDR2 are MDHEN and SYDVKM. V gave up 7 bases and J gave up 2 bases, with 13 bases separating them.

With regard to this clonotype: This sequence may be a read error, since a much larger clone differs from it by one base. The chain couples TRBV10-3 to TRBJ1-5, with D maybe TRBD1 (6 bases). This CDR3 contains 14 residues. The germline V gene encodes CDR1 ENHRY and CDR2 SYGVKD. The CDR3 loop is CAVSEGGGNQPQHF. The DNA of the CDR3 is TGTGCCGTCAGTGAGGGGGGGGGCAATCAGCCCCAGCATTTT.

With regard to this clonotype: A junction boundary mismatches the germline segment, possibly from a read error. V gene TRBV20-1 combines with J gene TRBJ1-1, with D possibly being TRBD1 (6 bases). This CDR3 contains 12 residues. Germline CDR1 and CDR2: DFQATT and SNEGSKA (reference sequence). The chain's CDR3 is CRATGGATEAFF. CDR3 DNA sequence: TGCAGGGCTACGGGGGGGGCCACTGAAGCTTTCTTT.

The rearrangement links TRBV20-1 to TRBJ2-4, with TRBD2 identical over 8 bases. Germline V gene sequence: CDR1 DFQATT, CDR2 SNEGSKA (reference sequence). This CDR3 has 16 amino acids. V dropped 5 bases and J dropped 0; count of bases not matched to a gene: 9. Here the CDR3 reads CSAVSGGELAKNIQYF. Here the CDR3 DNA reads TGCAGTGCTGTAAGCGGGGGAGAACTAGCCAAAAACATTCAGTACTTC.

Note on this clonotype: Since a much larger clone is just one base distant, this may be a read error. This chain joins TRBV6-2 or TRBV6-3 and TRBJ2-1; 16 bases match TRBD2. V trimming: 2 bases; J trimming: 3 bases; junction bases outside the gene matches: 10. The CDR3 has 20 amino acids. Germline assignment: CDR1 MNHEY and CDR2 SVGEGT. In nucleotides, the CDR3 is TGTGCCAGCAGTTACCCACAGGGACTAGCGGGGGGGAAGGTCTACAATGAGCAGTTCTTC. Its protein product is CASSYPQGLAGGKVYNEQFF.

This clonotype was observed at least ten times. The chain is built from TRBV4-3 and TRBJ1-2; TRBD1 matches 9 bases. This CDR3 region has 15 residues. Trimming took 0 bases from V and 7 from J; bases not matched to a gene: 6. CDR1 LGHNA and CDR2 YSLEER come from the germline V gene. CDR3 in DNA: TGCGCCAGCAGCCAAGACTCGGGACAGGGCCGTGGCTACACCTTC. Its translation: CASSQDSGQGRGYTF.

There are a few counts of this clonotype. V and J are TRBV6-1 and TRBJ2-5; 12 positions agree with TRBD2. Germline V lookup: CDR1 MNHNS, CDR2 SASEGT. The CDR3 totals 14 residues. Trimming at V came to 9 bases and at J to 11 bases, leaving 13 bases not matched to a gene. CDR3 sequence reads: CASQPSGGALEQYF. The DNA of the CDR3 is TGTGCCAGTCAGCCTAGCGGGGGGGCGCTTGAGCAGTACTTC.

The CDR3 DNA sequence: TGTGCCATCAGCTCGGAGAGGGATCAGCCCCAGCATTTT. Translating gives CAISSERDQPQHF. The chain has TRBV10-3 and TRBJ1-5; the D is unclear. Germline V gene lookup returns CDR1 ENHRY and CDR2 SYGVKD. The CDR3 sequence is 13 residues long. Trimming removed 6 bases at V and 5 bases at J, with 11 bases between.

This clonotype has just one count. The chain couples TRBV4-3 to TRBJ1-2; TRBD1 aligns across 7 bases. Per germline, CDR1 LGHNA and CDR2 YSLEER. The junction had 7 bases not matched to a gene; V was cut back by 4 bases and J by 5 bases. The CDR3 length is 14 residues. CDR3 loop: CASSREGQSYGYTF. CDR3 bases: TGCGCCAGCAGCCGTGAGGGACAGAGTTATGGCTACACCTTC.

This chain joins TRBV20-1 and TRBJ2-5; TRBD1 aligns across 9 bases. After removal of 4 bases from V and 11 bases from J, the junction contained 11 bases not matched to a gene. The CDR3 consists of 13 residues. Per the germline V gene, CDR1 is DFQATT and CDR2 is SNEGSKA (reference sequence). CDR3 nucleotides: TGCAGTGCTAAAACAGGGGGCTACACGGAGCAGTACTTC. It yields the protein CSAKTGGYTEQYF.

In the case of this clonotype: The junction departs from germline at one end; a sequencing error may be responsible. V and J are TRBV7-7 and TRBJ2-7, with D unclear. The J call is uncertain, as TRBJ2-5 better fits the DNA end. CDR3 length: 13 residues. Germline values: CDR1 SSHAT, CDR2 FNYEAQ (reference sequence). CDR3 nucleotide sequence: TGTGCTAGCAGCTCGGACCCGCCCGAGACCCAGTACTTC. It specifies CASSSDPPETQYF.